This TCR beta chain was sequenced during a study of identifying expanded T cells in peripheral blood. In germline, CDR1 is MNHEY, CDR2 SVGAGI. Between the trimmed V and J ends, which lost 7 bases and 5 bases, there was a span of 15 bases. The CDR3 spans 14 residues. For this clone: Its antigen is currently unknown.

No infections or other immune events were documented during collection. Sequenced by immunoSEQ multiplex PCR; TCRdb stores in-frame clones only, minus some. Here the sample spans tens of thousands of clones, 80% to 85% being singletons. Study-wide results and limits: Differentially abundant clones: 0.95 to 1.5 between replicates, 15 to 17 at approximately 14 days, 18 to 20 at four. Variance in clone template counts between two-week samples significantly increased with total template count across all healthy donors.

The chain couples TRBV6-5 to TRBJ1-5, with a weak D call TRBD1 (6 bases). This TCR was sampled from a person aged 18 to 70 in good health. Sequenced input: blood. The CDR3 sequence is CASIPGNRDQPQHF. The CDR3 DNA reads TGTGCCAGCATACCAGGGAACAGGGATCAGCCCCAGCATTTT.